A few counts support the clone carrying this TCR beta chain. For the diagnoses, clinical symptoms, serum thyroxine and TRAb, thyroid ultrasound and orbital computed tomography were used. Isolation of PBMCs was performed on 8.5 to 10 ml fresh peripheral blood. CDR1 is MGHDK and CDR2 is SYGVNS in the germline V gene. The CDR3 runs to 14 residues. J was trimmed by 0 bases and V by 8 bases; bases with no gene match: 7. The data belong to a study of T cells in Graves' hyperthyroidism and ophthalmopathy. Amplification yielded TCR beta CDR3 regions, with RNA transcripts as the source. TCR CDR3 underwent first-round RT-PCR with the HTBI primer set. TCRdb re-called the multiplex PCR reads through MiXCR, storing one row per CDR3 protein. This table has hundreds of thousands of distinct CDR3 sequences, approximately 14% appearing once.

This TCR derives from a woman aged 18-30 years with Graves' hyperthyroidism. Sequencing was done on a sample of blood. The chain joins TRBV25-1 to TRBJ2-7; 7 bases fit TRBD1. The CDR3 DNA reads TGTGCCAGCGGAAAAGGGGGCAGCTCCTACGAGCAGTACTTC. Protein sequence: CASGKGGSSYEQYF.